The rows below give T cell receptor beta chains drawn from one sample of a study of chemoradiotherapy in HPV16-positive cancers. The method was immunoSEQ multiplex PCR; TCRdb's version includes in-frame clones alone and lacks a portion of them. In the table there are some 16,000 clones, 65% to 85% of which are singletons. This specimen was acquired from a patient who underwent chemoradiotherapy. The receptors were gathered from a human donor with HPV-associated anogenital cancer. Each CDR3 is given with its conserved first and last residue. A D gene is named only where the DNA matches it firmly. Size is stated for part of the rows, as once, few or many counts, or as a class when the clone is expanded.

V gene	clone size	D gene	J gene	CDR3 DNA	CDR3 protein
TRBV27	-	TRBD1	TRBJ1-2	TGTGCCAGCAGTTCTACAGGGGCCCTGCCGTTCTATGGCTACACCTTC	CASSSTGALPFYGYTF
TRBV19	-	-	TRBJ2-3	TGTGCCAGTAGTATCGGGGGCCGGATGAGCACAGATACGCAGTATTTT	CASSIGGRMSTDTQYF
TRBV4-1	-	TRBD2	TRBJ2-3	TGCGCCAGCAGCCAAGCACCTCCGGGACTAGCGGGGGGTTTCACAGATACGCAGTATTTT	CASSQAPPGLAGGFTDTQYF
TRBV7-2	-	TRBD1	TRBJ1-1	TGTGCCAGCAGCCGCACCCCGACAGGGTACAGCACTGAAGCTTTCTTT	CASSRTPTGYSTEAFF
TRBV15	-	-	TRBJ1-4	TGTGCCACCAGCAGAGTTGGGGGGGCTAATGAAAAACTGTTTTTT	CATSRVGGANEKLFF
TRBV2	-	TRBD1	TRBJ2-7	TGTGCCAGCAGGGGGACAGGGCCCTACGAGCAGTACTTC	CASRGTGPYEQYF
TRBV4-3	-	-	TRBJ1-5	TGCGCCAGCAGCCAAGATATGAGGGCGCACCAGCCCCAGCATTTT	CASSQDMRAHQPQHF
TRBV7-2	-	-	TRBJ1-6	TGTGCCAGCAGCTTGCAGGGAAGGTTCGAGAATTCACCCCTCCACTTT	CASSLQGRFENSPLHF
TRBV5-1	-	-	TRBJ1-2	TGCGCCAGCAACCGGGAGGGGGATGGCTACACCTTC	CASNREGDGYTF
TRBV28	-	-	TRBJ2-7	TGTGCCAGCCGCCCGAGGACCCTATTACTCTACGAGCAGTACTTC	CASRPRTLLLYEQYF
TRBV18	-	TRBD2	TRBJ2-7	TGTGCCAGCTCCCCAACTAGCGGGGGGGCAGTCGAGCAGTACTTC	CASSPTSGGAVEQYF
TRBV29-1	-	-	TRBJ2-4	TGCAGCGTTGTTCGAGAAGCCAAAAACATTCAGTACTTC	CSVVREAKNIQYF
TRBV19	few	-	TRBJ2-6	TGTGCCGGGGGACAAACTGGTGGGGCCAACGTCCTGACTTTC	CAGGQTGGANVLTF